This T cell receptor beta chain was found in a study of T cell repertoires in cytomegalovirus infection. Study-level information: Indications came from public TCR beta signatures; they pointed to CMV infection and to a matching HLA type.

TCRdb analysed the reads with MiXCR anew, one entry per CDR3 protein. The table has roughly 600,000 distinct CDR3 sequences, 24% seen once. The study, taken as a whole, reports: Adding up the frequency of public TCR beta families identified people who carried CMV plus the relevant HLA. Predominance within the ex vivo response was attributable to HLA-C-restricted CMV-specific TCR beta clonotypes.

About this clonotype itself: Its antigen is unidentified.

The source of this sequence is a human donor in good health (CMV status not recorded). Some clones in this sample may be carry-over from other donors' samples. Input material: CD8+ T cells from PBMCs.

CDR3 coding DNA: TGTGCCAGCAGCGCCTCAGGGGGGAATGGCTACACCTTC. Translation gives CASSASGGNGYTF. The V gene is TRBV9, the J gene TRBJ1-2, with 7 positions matching TRBD1. CDR1 SGDLS and CDR2 YYNGEE come from the germline V gene. The CDR3 runs 13 residues. J was trimmed by 6 bases and V by 3 bases; bases with no gene match: 5.